This T cell receptor (beta chain) stems from a study of T cells in Graves' hyperthyroidism and ophthalmopathy. The CDR3 sequence is 13 residues long. Germline V gene sequence: CDR1 SEHNR, CDR2 FQNEAQ (reference sequence). Trimming pared 1 base from V and 8 bases from J, leaving 11 bases between. From RNA transcripts, TCR beta CDR3 regions were amplified. An initial round of RT-PCR targeting the TCR CDR3 relied on the HTBI primer set. TCRdb re-called the multiplex PCR reads through MiXCR, storing one row per CDR3 protein. The sample holds hundreds of thousands of distinct CDR3 sequences; around 46% are singletons and the top ten take about 7.8%. As regards this clonotype: As yet, its antigen is unknown.

Study results and limitations: A 13 V-J signature model discriminated ophthalmopathy versus stable hyperthyroidism.

Orbital computed tomography, thyroid ultrasound, serum thyroxine and TRAb, and clinical symptoms together informed the diagnoses. The chain is built from TRBV7-9 and TRBJ1-1; TRBD1 is a possible D gene (5 bases). The sequencing input was peripheral blood or thyroid tissue (not recorded which). This clonotype was obtained from a woman younger than 30 with Graves' hyperthyroidism. The CDR3 sequence is CASSLVVRTEAFF. The CDR3 DNA sequence: TGTGCCAGCAGCTTAGTTGTGAGGACAGAAGCTTTCTTT.